Listed below are T cell receptor beta chains from one sample, sequenced in a study of cytomegalovirus exposure and HLA in healthy donors. TCRdb keeps only in-frame clones here, not all; method: immunoSEQ multiplex PCR. The sample contains 100,000 to 150,000 clones, roughly 79% of which appear only once. Input material: PBMCs. Receptor source: a man aged 18 to 35 in good health and CMV-seronegative. Both conserved end residues are part of each CDR3. The D gene is left open where the match is weak. Rows may omit the clone size; those that give it use once, few, many or a size class.

clone_size	j_call	d_call	v_call	cdr3_aa	cdr3_nt
once	TRBJ1-1	.	TRBV27	CASSLFGSTEAFF	TGTGCCAGCAGTTTATTCGGTAGTACTGAAGCTTTCTTT
.	TRBJ2-7	TRBD1	TRBV14	CASSRGTGEDYEQYF	TGTGCCAGCAGCCGTGGGACAGGAGAAGACTACGAGCAGTACTTC
.	TRBJ2-5	.	TRBV9	CASSVGWRVGSSQYF	TGTGCCAGCAGCGTAGGTTGGAGGGTCGGTTCGTCCCAGTACTTC
.	TRBJ2-3	TRBD1	TRBV19	CASSIRGQLPTDTQYF	TGTGCCAGTAGTATAAGGGGGCAGCTCCCTACAGATACGCAGTATTTT
.	TRBJ2-2	.	TRBV12-2	CASRLGPFQAGVTGELFF	TGTGCAAGTCGCTTAGGGCCCTTTCAAGCGGGGGTTACCGGGGAGCTGTTTTTT
.	TRBJ1-5	.	TRBV27	CASSLQGHSNQPQHF	TGTGCCAGCAGTTTACAGGGGCATAGCAATCAGCCCCAGCATTTT
.	TRBJ1-4	TRBD1	TRBV7-9	CASSSYRDRDATNEKLFF	TGTGCCAGCAGCTCCTACCGGGACAGGGACGCAACTAATGAAAAACTGTTTTTT
.	TRBJ1-3	TRBD1	TRBV6-1	CASSEVGRGRVRNTIYF	TGTGCCAGCAGTGAGGTCGGCAGGGGGCGCGTTAGAAACACCATATATTTT
.	TRBJ1-2	.	TRBV2	CASSEQGNYGYTF	TGTGCCAGCAGTGAACAGGGAAACTATGGCTACACCTTC
.	TRBJ2-7	TRBD1	TRBV5-4	CASSWTGGDEQYF	TGTGCCAGCAGCTGGACAGGGGGCGACGAGCAGTACTTC
.	TRBJ2-7	.	TRBV7-2	CASSDRISSYEQYF	TGTGCCAGCAGCGACAGGATCAGCTCCTACGAGCAGTACTTC
.	TRBJ1-6	.	TRBV4-3	CASSQEINSPLHF	TGCGCCAGCAGCCAGGAGATAAATTCACCCCTCCACTTT
.	TRBJ2-1	TRBD2	TRBV9	CASSFSSGGNEQFF	TGTGCCAGCAGCTTCTCTAGCGGGGGCAATGAGCAGTTCTTC
.	TRBJ1-1	TRBD1	TRBV4-3	CASSIGQGTEAFF	TGCGCCAGCAGCATAGGACAGGGCACTGAAGCTTTCTTT
.	TRBJ1-5	.	TRBV6-6	CASSYPTGPRDQPQHF	TGTGCCAGCAGTTACCCGACAGGCCCAAGGGATCAGCCCCAGCATTTT
.	TRBJ2-1	.	TRBV7-2	CASSLAWGLNEQFF	TGTGCCAGCAGCTTAGCGTGGGGCCTCAATGAGCAGTTCTTC
.	TRBJ1-1	TRBD1	TRBV5-4	CASSRPGQGNTEAFF	TGTGCCAGCAGCCGACCGGGACAGGGGAACACTGAAGCTTTCTTT
few	TRBJ1-5	TRBD1	TRBV7-9	CASQQGANQPQHF	TGTGCCAGCCAGCAGGGGGCGAATCAGCCCCAGCATTTT
.	TRBJ2-3	TRBD2	TRBV5-6	CASSSRLAGGLRTDTQYF	TGTGCCAGCAGCTCACGACTAGCGGGGGGGCTGAGGACAGATACGCAGTATTTT
.	TRBJ1-2	TRBD1	TRBV6-1	CASSPTDRDYGYTF	TGTGCCAGCAGCCCCACGGACAGGGACTATGGCTACACCTTC
.	TRBJ1-2	.	TRBV4-3	CASSQEVLGGGYGYTF	TGCGCCAGCAGCCAAGAGGTGCTGGGAGGCGGCTATGGCTACACCTTC
.	TRBJ1-1	TRBD1	TRBV7-9	CASSLGQGVTEAFF	TGTGCCAGCAGCTTAGGACAGGGGGTCACTGAAGCTTTCTTT
.	TRBJ2-1	TRBD2	TRBV4-1	CASSQYSGVDSYNEQFF	TGCGCCAGCAGCCAATATAGCGGGGTAGACTCCTACAATGAGCAGTTCTTC
.	TRBJ2-7	TRBD1	TRBV15	CATSSRDRVYEQYF	TGTGCCACCAGCAGCCGGGACAGGGTCTACGAGCAGTACTTC